This T cell receptor (beta chain) is drawn from a study of OX40 agonist ivuxolimab in advanced cancers. Data came from immunoSEQ multiplex PCR; TCRdb stores just in-frame clones and leaves some out. The top ten clones hold 8.4% of a sample with 75,000 to 90,000 clones, under 95% of them seen once. Trimming left V 4 bases short and J 2 bases short, with 7 bases between. Germline V lookup: CDR1 PRHDT, CDR2 FYEKMQ (reference sequence). This CDR3 is built from 13 residues. The V call is TRBV13, the J call TRBJ2-3; D unclear. The specimen was CD4+ or CD8+ T cells sorted from blood, collected in a trial of the OX40 agonist ivuxolimab. This TCR was recovered from an adult with an advanced solid tumor such as melanoma, head and neck, liver or kidney cancer. Written as DNA, the CDR3 is TGTGCCAGCAGCTCCTCTTTCACAGATACGCAGTATTTT. Amino acid sequence: CASSSSFTDTQYF.